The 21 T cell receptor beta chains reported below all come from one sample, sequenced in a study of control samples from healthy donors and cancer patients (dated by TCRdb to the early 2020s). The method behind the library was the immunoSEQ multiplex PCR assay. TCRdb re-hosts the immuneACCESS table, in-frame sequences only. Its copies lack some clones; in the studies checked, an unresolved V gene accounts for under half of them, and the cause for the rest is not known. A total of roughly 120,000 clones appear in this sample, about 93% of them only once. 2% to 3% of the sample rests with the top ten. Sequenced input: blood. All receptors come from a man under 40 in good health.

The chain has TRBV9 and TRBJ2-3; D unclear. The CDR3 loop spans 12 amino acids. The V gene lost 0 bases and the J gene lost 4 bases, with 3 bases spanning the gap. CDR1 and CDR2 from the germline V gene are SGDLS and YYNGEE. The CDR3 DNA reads TGTGCCAGCAGCGTAGGGTCAGATACGCAGTATTTT. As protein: CASSVGSDTQYF. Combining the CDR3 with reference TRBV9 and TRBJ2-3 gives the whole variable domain DSGVTQTPKHLITATGQRVTLRCSPRSGDLSVYWYQQSLDQGLQFLIQYYNGEERAKGNILERFSAQQFPDLHSELNLSSLELGDSALYFCASSVGSDTQYFGPGTRLTVL.

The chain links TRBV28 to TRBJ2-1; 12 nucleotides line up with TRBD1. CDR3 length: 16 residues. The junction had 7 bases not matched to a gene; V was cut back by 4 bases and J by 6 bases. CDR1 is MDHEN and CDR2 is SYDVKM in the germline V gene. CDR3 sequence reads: CASSSNRDRGRNEQFF. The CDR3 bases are TGTGCCAGCAGTTCGAACCGGGACAGGGGGCGCAATGAGCAGTTCTTC.

The DNA for the CDR3 is TGCGCCAGCAGCCAAGATAGTCGGGGGGGTCAGCCCCAGCATTTT. This codes for CASSQDSRGGQPQHF. The chain employs TRBV4-1 and TRBJ1-5, with TRBD1 as a possible D gene (5 bases). Germline V lookup: CDR1 MGHRA, CDR2 YSYEKL. Trimming shortened V by 0 bases and J by 6 bases, and 12 bases separated the two germline ends. The CDR3 loop spans 15 amino acids.

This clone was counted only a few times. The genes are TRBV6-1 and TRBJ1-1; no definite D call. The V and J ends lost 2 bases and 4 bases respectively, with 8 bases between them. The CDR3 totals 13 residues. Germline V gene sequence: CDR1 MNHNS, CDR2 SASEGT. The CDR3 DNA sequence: TGTGCCAGCAGTGAAAGAGTTCCCACTGAAGCTTTCTTT. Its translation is CASSERVPTEAFF.

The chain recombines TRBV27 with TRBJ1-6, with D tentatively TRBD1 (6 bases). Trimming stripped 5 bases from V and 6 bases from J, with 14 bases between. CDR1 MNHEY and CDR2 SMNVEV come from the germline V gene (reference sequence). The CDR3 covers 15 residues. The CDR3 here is CASSGRGGFNSPLHF. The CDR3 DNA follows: TGTGCCAGCAGTGGGAGGGGGGGGTTTAATTCACCCCTCCACTTT.

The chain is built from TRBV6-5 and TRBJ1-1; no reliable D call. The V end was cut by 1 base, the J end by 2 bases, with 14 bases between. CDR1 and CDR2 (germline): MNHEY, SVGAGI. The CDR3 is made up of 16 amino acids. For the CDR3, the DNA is TGTGCCAGCAGTTACTTGGTATTGGGGAGTAACACTGAAGCTTTCTTT. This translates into CASSYLVLGSNTEAFF.

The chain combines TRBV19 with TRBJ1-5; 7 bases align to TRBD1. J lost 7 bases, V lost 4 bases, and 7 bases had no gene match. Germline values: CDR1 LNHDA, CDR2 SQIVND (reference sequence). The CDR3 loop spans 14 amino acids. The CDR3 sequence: CASSTGTVEQPQHF. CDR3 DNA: TGTGCCAGTAGTACCGGGACAGTTGAGCAGCCCCAGCATTTT.

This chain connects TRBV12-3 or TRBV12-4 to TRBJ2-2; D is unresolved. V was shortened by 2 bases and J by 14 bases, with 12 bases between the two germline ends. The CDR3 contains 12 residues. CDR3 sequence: CASSLRAARLFF. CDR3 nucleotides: TGTGCCAGCAGTTTAAGGGCAGCGAGACTGTTTTTT.

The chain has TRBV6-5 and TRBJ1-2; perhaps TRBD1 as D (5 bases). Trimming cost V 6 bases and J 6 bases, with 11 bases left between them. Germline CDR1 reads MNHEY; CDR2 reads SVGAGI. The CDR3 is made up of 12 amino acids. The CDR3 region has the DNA TGTGCCAGCAGCCGCTGGACAAATGGCTACACCTTC. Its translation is CASSRWTNGYTF.

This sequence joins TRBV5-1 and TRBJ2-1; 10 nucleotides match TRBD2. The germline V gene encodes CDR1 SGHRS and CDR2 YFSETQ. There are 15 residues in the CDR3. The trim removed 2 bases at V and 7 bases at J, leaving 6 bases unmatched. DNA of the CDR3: TGCGCCAGCAGCTTCGCCGGACTAGCGGCGAATGAGCAGTTCTTC. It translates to CASSFAGLAANEQFF. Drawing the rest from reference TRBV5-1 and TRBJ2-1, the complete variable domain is KAGVTQTPRYLIKTRGQQVTLSCSPISGHRSVSWYQQTPGQGLQFLFEYFSETQRNKGNFPGRFSGRQFSNSRSEMNVSTLELGDSALYLCASSFAGLAANEQFFGPGTRLTVL.

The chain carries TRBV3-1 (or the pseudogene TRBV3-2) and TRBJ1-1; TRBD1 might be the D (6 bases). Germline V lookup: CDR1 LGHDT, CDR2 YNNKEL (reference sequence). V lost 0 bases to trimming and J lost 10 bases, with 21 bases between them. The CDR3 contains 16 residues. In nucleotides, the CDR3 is TGTGCCAGCAGCCAAGATCGGGGAGGGGGGTGGTCAGGAGCTTTCTTT. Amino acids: CASSQDRGGGWSGAFF.

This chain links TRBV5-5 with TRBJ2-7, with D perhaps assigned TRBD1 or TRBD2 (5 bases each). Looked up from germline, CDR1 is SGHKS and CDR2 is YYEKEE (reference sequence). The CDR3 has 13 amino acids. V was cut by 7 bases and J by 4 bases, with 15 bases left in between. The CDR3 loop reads CASLRDGVYEQYF. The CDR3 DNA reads TGTGCCAGCCTCCGGGACGGAGTGTACGAGCAGTACTTC.

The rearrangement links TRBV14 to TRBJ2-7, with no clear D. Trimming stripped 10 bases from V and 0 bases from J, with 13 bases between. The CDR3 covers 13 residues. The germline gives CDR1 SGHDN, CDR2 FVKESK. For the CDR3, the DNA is TGTGCCATCGTGTCGAGCGTCTCCTACGAGCAGTACTTC. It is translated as CAIVSSVSYEQYF. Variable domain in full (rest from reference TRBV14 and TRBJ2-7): EAGVTQFPSHSVIEKGQTVTLRCDPISGHDNLYWYRRVMGKEIKFLLHFVKESKQDESGMPNNRFLAERTGGTYSTLKVQPAELEDSGVYFCAIVSSVSYEQYFGPGTRLTVT.

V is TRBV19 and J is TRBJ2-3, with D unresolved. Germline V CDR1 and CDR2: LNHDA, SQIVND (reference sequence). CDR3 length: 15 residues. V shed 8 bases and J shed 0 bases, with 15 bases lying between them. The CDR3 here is CASRVGSFSTDTQYF. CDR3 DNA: TGTGCCAGTCGCGTGGGGTCATTTAGCACAGATACGCAGTATTTT.

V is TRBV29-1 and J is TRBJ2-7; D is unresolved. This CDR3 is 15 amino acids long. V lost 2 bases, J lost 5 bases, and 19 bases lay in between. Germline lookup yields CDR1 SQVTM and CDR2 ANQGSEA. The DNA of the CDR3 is TGCAGCGTTGAAAGGTCCGGCGGTCCCAAGAACGAGCAGTACTTC. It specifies CSVERSGGPKNEQYF.

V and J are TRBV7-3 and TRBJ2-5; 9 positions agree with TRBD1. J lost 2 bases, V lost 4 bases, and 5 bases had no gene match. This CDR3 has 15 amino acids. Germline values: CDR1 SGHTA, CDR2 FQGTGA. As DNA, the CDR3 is TGTGCCAGCAGCTCGACAGGGGGAAGTCAAGAGACCCAGTACTTC. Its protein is CASSSTGGSQETQYF.

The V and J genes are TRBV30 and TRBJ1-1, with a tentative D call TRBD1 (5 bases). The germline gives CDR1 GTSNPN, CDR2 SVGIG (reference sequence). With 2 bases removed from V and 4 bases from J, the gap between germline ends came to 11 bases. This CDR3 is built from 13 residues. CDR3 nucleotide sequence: TGTGCCTGGAGTTCGACAGTCCTCACTGAAGCTTTCTTT. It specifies CAWSSTVLTEAFF.

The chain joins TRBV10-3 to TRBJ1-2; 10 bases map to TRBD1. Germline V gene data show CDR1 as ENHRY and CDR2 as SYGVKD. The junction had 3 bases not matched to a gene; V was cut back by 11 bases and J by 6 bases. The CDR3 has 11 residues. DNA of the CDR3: TGTGCCGTCGGGACAGGGGATGGCTACACCTTC. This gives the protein CAVGTGDGYTF.

The CDR3 region has the DNA TGTGCCAGCAGTTACCTCGGGACAGAAGAGACCCAGTACTTC. Amino acids: CASSYLGTEETQYF. V gene TRBV6-5 combines with J gene TRBJ2-5, with TRBD1 matching over 7 bases. Germline CDR1 reads MNHEY; CDR2 reads SVGAGI. Unmatched junction bases numbered 3, after V lost 2 bases and J lost 3 bases. This CDR3 region has 14 residues.

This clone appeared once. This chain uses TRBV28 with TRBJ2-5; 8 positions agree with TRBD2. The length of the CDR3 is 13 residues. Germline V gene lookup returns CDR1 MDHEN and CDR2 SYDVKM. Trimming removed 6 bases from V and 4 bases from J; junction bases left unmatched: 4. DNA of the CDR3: TGTGCCAGCAGAGAGCGGGGGTCAGAGACCCAGTACTTC. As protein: CASRERGSETQYF. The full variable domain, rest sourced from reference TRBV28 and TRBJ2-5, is DVKVTQSSRYLVKRTGEKVFLECVQDMDHENMFWYRQDPGLGLRLIYFSYDVKMKEKGDIPEGYSVSREKKERFSLILESASTNQTSMYLCASRERGSETQYFGPGTRLLVL.

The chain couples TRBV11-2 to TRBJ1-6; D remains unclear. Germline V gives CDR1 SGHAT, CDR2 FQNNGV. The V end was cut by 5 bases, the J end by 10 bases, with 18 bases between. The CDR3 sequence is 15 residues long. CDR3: CASSPLRTVTSPLHF. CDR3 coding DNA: TGTGCCAGCAGCCCCTTAAGGACGGTAACCTCACCCCTCCACTTT.